This passage covers 10 T cell receptor beta chains from one sample sequenced in a study of a mutant IDH1 vaccine in newly diagnosed glioma. TCRdb's table, derived via immunoSEQ multiplex PCR, lists solely in-frame clones and lacks some. The data show over 50,000 clones, more than 80% seen once. Sample time point: week 5, during vaccination. Topical imiquimod accompanied each vaccine dose, which consisted of 300 ug of mutant IDH1 20-mer peptide. The antigens of these receptors remain unknown. Sequenced here: PBMCs, sampled from a glioma patient whose treatment included an IDH1 peptide vaccine. These receptors were collected from a middle-aged woman with glioma.

This chain connects TRBV2 to TRBJ2-7; D is unresolved. The CDR3 consists of 11 residues. The V and J ends lost 1 base and 7 bases respectively, with 5 bases between them. From germline, CDR1 is SNHLY and CDR2 FYNNEI. The chain's CDR3 is CASSEEGEQYF. The CDR3 DNA is TGTGCCAGCAGTGAAGAGGGAGAGCAGTACTTC.

The chain employs TRBV5-5 and TRBJ1-2; D is possibly TRBD1 (6 bases). CDR3 length: 15 residues. Germline V gene data show CDR1 as SGHKS and CDR2 as YYEKEE (reference sequence). The V gene lost 3 bases and the J gene lost 5 bases, with 17 bases spanning the gap. CDR3 sequence: CASSSATGSQYGYTF. As DNA, the CDR3 is TGTGCCAGCAGCTCCGCTACAGGGAGCCAATATGGCTACACCTTC.

The chain employs TRBV2 and TRBJ2-7; tentative D call: TRBD2 (5 bases). Trimming shortened V by 4 bases and J by 3 bases, and 10 bases separated the two germline ends. Germline assignment: CDR1 SNHLY and CDR2 FYNNEI. There are 13 residues in the CDR3. In DNA, the CDR3 is TGTGCCAGCAGTGTTTTGGCGGGCTACGAGCAGTACTTC. It specifies CASSVLAGYEQYF.

V gene TRBV7-9 combines with J gene TRBJ1-2; TRBD1 aligns across 9 bases. The ends lost 1 base at V and 8 bases at J; junction bases unmatched: 11. CDR3 length: 16 amino acids. Germline CDR1 and CDR2: SEHNR and FQNEAQ (reference sequence). In DNA form, the CDR3 reads TGTGCCAGCAGCTTAGATTCCACGGACAGGGGCCAGGGCTACACCTTC. The encoded protein is CASSLDSTDRGQGYTF.

This chain links TRBV27 with TRBJ2-3; D perhaps matches TRBD2 (7 bases). Trimming pared 2 bases from V and 4 bases from J, leaving 19 bases between. The CDR3 is 17 residues long. Germline CDR1 is MNHEY and CDR2 is SMNVEV (reference sequence). The CDR3 is CASSLRGGPPSADTQYF. For the CDR3, the DNA is TGTGCCAGCAGTTTAAGGGGGGGGCCCCCGAGTGCAGATACGCAGTATTTT.

The rearrangement links TRBV27 to TRBJ2-2; maybe TRBD2 (6 bases). This CDR3 spans 14 amino acids. Germline loops: CDR1 MNHEY, CDR2 SMNVEV (reference sequence). The V end lost 3 bases, the J end lost 4 bases, and 9 bases lay between the germline ends. Written as DNA, the CDR3 is TGTGCCAGCAGTTTCGGGGGTTCCACCGGGGAGCTGTTTTTT. Protein: CASSFGGSTGELFF.

The V and J genes are TRBV10-3 and TRBJ2-3; D is unclear. The CDR3 loop spans 12 amino acids. Germline CDR1 reads ENHRY; CDR2 reads SYGVKD. Trimming took off 6 bases at V and 2 bases at J, with 6 bases between the two ends. This chain's CDR3 is CAISENTDTQYF. CDR3 DNA: TGTGCCATCAGCGAAAACACAGATACGCAGTATTTT.

V gene TRBV7-9 combines with J gene TRBJ2-7; 9 positions match TRBD1. Germline-derived CDR1 and CDR2 are SEHNR and FQNEAQ (reference sequence). The CDR3 covers 14 residues. Trimming at V came to 10 bases and at J to 10 bases, leaving 17 bases not matched to a gene. CDR3 in amino acids: CATLNDGTGLVQYF. In nucleotides, the CDR3 is TGTGCCACCTTAAACGACGGGACAGGGTTAGTACAGTACTTC.

The chain combines TRBV9 with TRBJ2-2; a weak D match, TRBD1 (5 bases). V was pared by 0 bases and J by 0 bases, with 12 bases between. Germline CDR1 and CDR2: SGDLS and YYNGEE. This CDR3 comprises 17 residues. CDR3 sequence: CASSVEQGPPNTGELFF. CDR3 bases: TGTGCCAGCAGCGTAGAGCAGGGCCCCCCGAACACCGGGGAGCTGTTTTTT.

The chain is built from TRBV6-1 and TRBJ2-2; D call uncertain. CDR3 size: 14 residues. CDR1 is MNHNS and CDR2 is SASEGT in the germline V gene. V was shortened by 10 bases and J by 4 bases, with 16 bases between the two germline ends. The CDR3 is CAIGFSGPTGELFF. The CDR3 DNA reads TGTGCCATCGGCTTTAGTGGGCCCACCGGGGAGCTGTTTTTT.